This T cell receptor beta chain derives from a study of molecular identifiers for immune sequencing clone quantification. Findings and limits, study-wide: Clone sizes could be underestimated for highly expanded clones when identical TCR molecules share a barcode.

This clonotype was seen at least ten times. The antigen is not known. TCRdb called the PCR reads again in MiXCR, with one record for every CDR3 protein. The sample lists around 40,000 distinct CDR3 sequences; roughly 19% were seen once. Using a CD8+CD4-CCR7+CD45RA+ phenotype, naive CD8 T cells were sorted. Trimming took off 2 bases at V and 6 bases at J, with 9 bases between the two ends. Germline V lookup: CDR1 SGHDT, CDR2 YYEEEE. This CDR3 has 12 amino acids. Sequencing was carried out using naive CD8+ T cells from blood, with Jurkat cell RNA spiked in. The subset denotes: FACS-sorted CD8+CD4-CCR7+CD45RA+ naive T cells. The receptor comes from a human donor in good health. Some libraries in this study had Jurkat cell RNA spiked in. This chain links TRBV5-6 with TRBJ2-7; no definite D call. This CDR3 is CASSLGSREQYF. DNA of the CDR3: TGTGCCAGCAGCTTAGGTTCTCGCGAGCAGTACTTC.